The subject of this entry is one T cell receptor beta chain. This entry comes from a study of cytomegalovirus exposure and HLA in healthy donors. Trimming removed 6 bases from V and 7 bases from J, with 12 bases in between. The CDR3 sequence is 12 residues long. Germline V gives CDR1 MNHNS, CDR2 SASEGT. TCRdb's copy holds only in-frame clones and misses some; the assay was immunoSEQ multiplex PCR. In the table there are 200,000 to 250,000 clones, 75% to 95% of which are singletons. This chain connects TRBV6-1 to TRBJ1-1, with D unresolved. The receptor was derived from a woman aged 18-29 years in good health and CMV-seronegative. Sequenced input: PBMCs. CDR3 protein: CASRGGLLEAFF. The CDR3 bases are TGTGCCAGCAGGGGCGGACTGCTTGAAGCTTTCTTT.